This T cell receptor beta chain was profiled in a study of OX40 agonist ivuxolimab in advanced cancers. About the study: Administration of intravenous ivuxolimab to patients occurred every 2 weeks at 0.01 to 10 mg/kg. Aged about 23 to 90 with a mean of about 60 years, they were around 85% male. Overall study findings and caveats: CD8+ T cells (on average) carried more expanded clones than CD4+ T cells.

On this clone: Its target is not known.

Clones were read by immunoSEQ multiplex PCR, and TCRdb kept only the in-frame ones, dropping some. The table lists around 60,000 clones, approximately 88% of them singletons, with approximately 0.8% in the top ten. This CDR3 spans 11 amino acids. Germline lookup yields CDR1 DFQATT and CDR2 SNEGSKA (reference sequence). V gave up 6 bases and J gave up 0 bases, with 6 bases separating them. The sample in question was CD4+ or CD8+ T cells sorted from blood, obtained in a trial of the OX40 agonist ivuxolimab. V gene TRBV20-1 combines with J gene TRBJ2-7, with D unclear. The clonotype originates from an adult with an advanced solid tumor such as melanoma, head and neck, liver or kidney cancer. The CDR3 loop is CSAPHSYEQYF. The CDR3 nucleotides read TGCAGTGCGCCACACTCCTACGAGCAGTACTTC.